Following are 20 T cell receptor beta chains from one sample sequenced in a study of T cell repertoires in cytomegalovirus infection. TCRdb recomputed calls from the reads with MiXCR, one row per CDR3 protein. The data show about 900,000 distinct CDR3 sequences, approximately 31% seen once. The antigens for these receptors are not known. The specimen was cultured CD8+ T cells from PBMCs, collected from culture after CMV antigen stimulation. The receptors here all came from a human donor in good health (CMV status not recorded). Some clones in this sample may be carry-over from other donors' samples.

J is TRBJ2-1 and V is TRBV7-2; TRBD2 matches 8 bases. Unmatched junction bases numbered 5, after V lost 2 bases and J lost 2 bases. This CDR3 spans 16 amino acids. The germline V gene has CDR1 SGHTA and CDR2 FQGNSA. The chain's CDR3 is CASSLNRGGTYNEQFF. The DNA of the CDR3 is TGTGCCAGCAGCTTAAACCGCGGGGGGACCTACAATGAGCAGTTCTTC.

This clonotype was seen at least ten times. The chain combines TRBV12-3 or TRBV12-4 with TRBJ2-3; TRBD2 agrees at 8 bases. The CDR3 has 15 amino acids. V trimming: 3 bases; J trimming: 5 bases; junction bases outside the gene matches: 7. CDR3 residues: CASSFGGLEGDTQYF. In DNA form, the CDR3 reads TGTGCCAGCAGTTTTGGGGGACTAGAGGGAGATACGCAGTATTTT.

There are many counts of this clonotype. This sequence joins TRBV7-2 and TRBJ2-2; TRBD2 matches at 7 bases. V lost 5 bases to trimming and J lost 4 bases; unmatched junction nucleotides: 7. The CDR3 contains 15 residues. CDR1 and CDR2 (germline): SGHTA, FQGNSA. CDR3 nucleotide sequence: TGTGCCAGCAGCCCCATGGCGGGGGTCACCGGGGAGCTGTTTTTT. Translated, it gives CASSPMAGVTGELFF.

This clonotype appeared a few times. V gene TRBV6-2 or TRBV6-3 combines with J gene TRBJ1-3; D ambiguous. With 4 bases removed from V and 4 bases from J, the gap between germline ends came to 11 bases. Germline values: CDR1 MNHEY, CDR2 SVGEGT. The CDR3 consists of 14 residues. Here the CDR3 reads CASSWTVRGNTIYF. In DNA form, the CDR3 reads TGTGCCAGCAGTTGGACGGTGAGAGGAAACACCATATATTTT.

This clonotype appeared many times. This rearrangement joins TRBV7-6 to TRBJ2-1, with 7 nucleotides matching TRBD2. After removal of 4 bases from V and 3 bases from J, the junction contained 9 bases not matched to a gene. CDR3 length equals 16 residues. Germline CDR1 and CDR2: SGHVS and FNYEAQ. The CDR3 DNA reads TGTGCCAGCAGCTGGAGCGGGGTAAAAGGCTACAATGAGCAGTTCTTC. Protein sequence: CASSWSGVKGYNEQFF.

This clonotype was recorded a few times. This chain connects TRBV27 to TRBJ1-1; maybe TRBD1 (5 bases). Germline CDR1 reads MNHEY; CDR2 reads SMNVEV (reference sequence). Trimming took 10 bases from V and 0 from J, leaving 12 bases between them. This CDR3 has 13 amino acids. The CDR3 sequence: CATKRQMNTEAFF. DNA of the CDR3: TGTGCCACCAAGCGACAGATGAACACTGAAGCTTTCTTT.

This clonotype was counted between two and nine times. V usage is TRBV6-8 and J usage is TRBJ1-6; no firm D call. The CDR3 is 14 amino acids. CDR1 and CDR2 (germline): MNHGY, SAAAGT. With 2 bases removed from V and 5 bases from J, the gap between germline ends came to 7 bases. CDR3 region: CASSYTGNNSPLHF. CDR3 coding DNA: TGTGCCAGCAGTTACACCGGAAATAATTCACCCCTCCACTTT.

This chain joins TRBV4-3 and TRBJ1-1; D not certain. Germline loops: CDR1 LGHNA, CDR2 YSLEER. V was trimmed by 0 bases and J by 3 bases, leaving 11 bases between them. The CDR3 is made up of 15 amino acids. CDR3 in amino acids: CASSQDGVSYTEAFF. CDR3 sequence (DNA): TGCGCCAGCAGCCAAGATGGGGTCAGTTACACTGAAGCTTTCTTT.

This chain links TRBV4-3 with TRBJ2-1; D is ambiguous. This CDR3 is 15 amino acids long. Trimming cost V 0 bases and J 4 bases, with 10 bases left between them. Germline values: CDR1 LGHNA, CDR2 YSLEER. The CDR3 DNA sequence: TGCGCCAGCAGCCAAGATGCGAGTGAGTACAATGAGCAGTTCTTC. Translated: CASSQDASEYNEQFF.

This chain connects TRBV27 to TRBJ2-5; no firm D call. Germline CDR1 and CDR2: MNHEY and SMNVEV (reference sequence). CDR3 size: 14 residues. Trimming shortened V by 0 bases and J by 7 bases, and 12 bases separated the two germline ends. CDR3 region: CASSLSFGQTTQYF. The CDR3 coding sequence is TGTGCCAGCAGTTTATCCTTTGGGCAGACGACCCAGTACTTC.

This clonotype was detected ten times or more. This chain joins TRBV6-2 or TRBV6-3 and TRBJ2-2, with D possibly being TRBD2 (5 bases). The germline gives CDR1 MNHEY, CDR2 SVGEGT. V lost 0 bases, J lost 0 bases, and 5 bases lay in between. The CDR3 spans 15 residues. CDR3 sequence reads: CASSYSGTNTGELFF. The CDR3 nucleotides are TGTGCCAGCAGTTACTCCGGGACGAACACCGGGGAGCTGTTTTTT.

This clonotype was counted many times. The chain is built from TRBV7-6 and TRBJ2-3; D perhaps matches TRBD1 (5 bases). The CDR3 sequence is 15 residues long. The ends were cut back, 1 base at V and 5 bases at J, with 13 bases in the middle. Germline CDR1 and CDR2: SGHVS and FNYEAQ. CDR3 coding DNA: TGTGCCAGCAGCTTAGTTCAAGGGGTGGAAGATACGCAGTATTTT. Protein sequence: CASSLVQGVEDTQYF.

Regarding this clonotype: A single base separates this from a much larger clone, so it may be a read error. The rearrangement links TRBV7-2 to TRBJ1-2, with D tentatively TRBD1 (6 bases). The germline CDR1 and CDR2 sequences are SGHTA and FQGNSA. The CDR3 sequence is 14 residues long. CDR3 residues: CANSFPDRNYGYTF. CDR3 nucleotide sequence: TGTGCCAACAGCTTCCCCGACAGGAACTATGGCTACACCTTC. The whole variable domain, filled in from reference TRBV7-2 and TRBJ1-2, reads GAGVSQSPSNKVTEKGKDVELRCDPISGHTALYWYRQSLGQGLEFLIYFQGNSAPDKSGLPSDRFSAERTGGSVSTLTIQRTQQEDSAVYLCANSFPDRNYGYTFGSGTRLTVV.

The genes are TRBV2 and TRBJ2-2; D tentatively reads TRBD1 or TRBD2 (5 bases each). The CDR3 contains 13 residues. The V and J ends lost 8 bases and 6 bases respectively, with 13 bases between them. Per germline, CDR1 SNHLY and CDR2 FYNNEI. The CDR3 region has the DNA TGTGCCAGCGTCGGGGACGGGGCCGGGGAGCTGTTTTTT. This translates into CASVGDGAGELFF.

This clonotype has only a few counts. V is TRBV12-3 or TRBV12-4 and J is TRBJ2-7, with D perhaps being TRBD1 or TRBD2 (5 bases each). The CDR3 is made up of 14 amino acids. The ends were cut back, 6 bases at V and 2 bases at J, with 14 bases in the middle. DNA of the CDR3: TGTGCCAGCAGGGGCCCGGGGACGCCCTACGAGCAGTACTTC. This sequence encodes CASRGPGTPYEQYF.

The chain links TRBV12-3 or TRBV12-4 to TRBJ2-7; the D gene is possibly TRBD1 (6 bases). There are 15 residues in the CDR3. Trimming took off 1 base at V and 2 bases at J, with 12 bases between the two ends. In nucleotides, the CDR3 is TGTGCCAGCAGTTTAGGAGCCAGGGGCACCTACGAGCAGTACGTC. Its translation is CASSLGARGTYEQYV.

Of note for this clonotype: Being one base from a much bigger clone, this may be a read error. This sequence joins TRBV7-6 and TRBJ2-1; 10 nucleotides line up with TRBD2. The germline V gene encodes CDR1 SGHVS and CDR2 FNYEAQ. This CDR3 has 16 amino acids. CDR3 protein: CASGLALAGAYNEQFF. The CDR3 DNA sequence: TGTGCCAGCGGCTTAGCGCTAGCGGGGGCCTACAATGAGCAGTTCTTC.

The CDR3 region has the DNA TGTGCCAGCAGTTTAGATGGGGGAATTAGGGGTGGCTACACCTTC. It encodes CASSLDGGIRGGYTF. The genes are TRBV12-3 or TRBV12-4 and TRBJ1-2, with D tentatively TRBD1 (5 bases). This CDR3 has 15 residues. Deletions cut 1 base from V and 7 bases from J, with 16 bases between.

The chain recombines TRBV6-5 with TRBJ2-5, with D unclear. The germline gives CDR1 MNHEY, CDR2 SVGAGI. Trimming cost V 0 bases and J 5 bases, with 25 bases left between them. The length of the CDR3 is 19 residues. The CDR3 sequence: CASSYSPAPPEPDRETQYF. The DNA for the CDR3 is TGTGCCAGCAGTTACTCCCCCGCCCCCCCCGAGCCAGATAGGGAGACCCAGTACTTC.

Many counts were recorded for this clonotype. The genes are TRBV6-1 and TRBJ2-7; D perhaps matches TRBD1 (6 bases). V lost 5 bases to trimming and J lost 4 bases, with 12 bases between them. Germline CDR1 MNHNS, CDR2 SASEGT. CDR3 length: 13 residues. This CDR3 reads CASSPRTVYEQYF. CDR3 DNA sequence: TGTGCCAGCAGTCCGCGGACAGTGTACGAGCAGTACTTC.